This T cell receptor beta chain came from a study of T cells in Graves' hyperthyroidism and ophthalmopathy. Amplified TCR beta CDR3 regions derived from RNA transcripts. Researchers ran a first-round RT-PCR on the TCR CDR3 using the HTBI primer set. TCRdb itself ran the multiplex PCR reads through MiXCR, one entry per CDR3 protein. The table has about half a million distinct CDR3 sequences, less than 20% seen once. This CDR3 region has 13 residues. The V end was cut by 2 bases, the J end by 5 bases, with 10 bases between. Germline values: CDR1 SGHTA, CDR2 FQGTGA. The source of this sequence is a middle-aged man with Graves' ophthalmopathy. The chain joins TRBV7-3 to TRBJ2-7, with D possibly matching TRBD2 (5 bases). Material for sequencing was blood. In DNA, the CDR3 is TGTGCCAGCAGCTTATCCCCCGGGGACGAGCAGTACTTC. It translates to CASSLSPGDEQYF.